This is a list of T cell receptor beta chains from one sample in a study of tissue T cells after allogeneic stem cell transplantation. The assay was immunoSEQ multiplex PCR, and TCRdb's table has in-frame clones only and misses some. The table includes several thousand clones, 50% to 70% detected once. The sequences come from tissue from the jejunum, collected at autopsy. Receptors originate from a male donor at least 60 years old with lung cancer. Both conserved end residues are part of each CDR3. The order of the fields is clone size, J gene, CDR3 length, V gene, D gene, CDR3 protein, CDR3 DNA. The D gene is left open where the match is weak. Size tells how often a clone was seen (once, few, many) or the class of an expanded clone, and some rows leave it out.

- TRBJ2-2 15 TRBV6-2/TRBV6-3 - CASSLGVYTTGELFF TGTGCCAGCAGCTTGGGAGTCTATACCACCGGGGAGCTGTTTTTT
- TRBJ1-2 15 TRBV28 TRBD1 CASTNGGQGRNGYTF TGTGCCAGCACAAACGGGGGACAGGGTAGGAATGGCTACACCTTC
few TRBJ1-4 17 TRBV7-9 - CASSFGAALQGNEKLFF TGTGCCAGCAGCTTCGGGGCGGCGTTACAGGGTAATGAAAAACTGTTTTTT
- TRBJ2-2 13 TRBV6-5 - CASRGGNTGELFF TGTGCCAGCAGGGGGGGGAACACCGGGGAGCTGTTTTTT
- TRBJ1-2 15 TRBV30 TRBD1 CAWSSGTGVNYGYTF TGTGCCTGGAGCTCCGGGACAGGGGTCAACTATGGCTACACCTTC
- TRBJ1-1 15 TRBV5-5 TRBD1 CASSLGAGGGTEAFF TGTGCCAGCAGCTTGGGGGCAGGGGGAGGCACTGAAGCTTTCTTT
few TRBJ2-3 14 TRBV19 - CASSIMGITDTQYF TGTGCCAGTAGTATTATGGGAATTACAGATACGCAGTATTTT
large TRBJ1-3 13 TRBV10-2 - CASSGGGRNTIYF TGCGCCAGCAGTGGTGGCGGAAGAAACACCATATATTTT
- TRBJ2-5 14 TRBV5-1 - CASSLGTGLETQYF TGCGCCAGCAGCTTGGGCACAGGGTTGGAGACCCAGTACTTC
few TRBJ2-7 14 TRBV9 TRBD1 CASSSWAGGGEQYF TGTGCCAGCAGCTCCTGGGCAGGGGGTGGCGAGCAGTACTTC
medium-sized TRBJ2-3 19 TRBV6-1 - CASSDEEMTASRPTDTQYF TGTGCCAGCAGTGATGAAGAGATGACTGCCAGTCGCCCCACAGATACGCAGTATTTT
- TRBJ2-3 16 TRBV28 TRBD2 CASSSPAGARTDTQYF TGTGCCAGCAGTTCCCCAGCGGGAGCTCGCACAGATACGCAGTATTTT
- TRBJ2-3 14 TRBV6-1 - CASSEDPWGDTQYF TGTGCCAGCAGTGAAGATCCCTGGGGAGATACGCAGTATTTT
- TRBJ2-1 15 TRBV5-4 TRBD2 CASSPGLAGLGEQFF TGTGCCAGCAGCCCGGGACTAGCGGGTTTGGGTGAGCAGTTCTTC
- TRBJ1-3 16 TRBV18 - CASSIQVSSSGNTIYF TGTGCCAGCTCGATACAGGTTTCTAGCTCTGGAAACACCATATATTTT
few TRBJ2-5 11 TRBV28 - CASSLSETQYF TGTGCCAGCAGTTTATCAGAGACCCAGTACTTC
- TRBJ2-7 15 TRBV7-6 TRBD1 CASSPDRGQTYEQYF TGTGCCAGCAGTCCTGACAGGGGGCAGACCTACGAGCAGTACTTC
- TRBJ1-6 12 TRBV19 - CASSIINSPLHF TGTGCCAGTAGTATTATAAATTCACCCCTCCACTTT
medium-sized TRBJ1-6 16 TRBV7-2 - CASRGPESSYNSPLHF TGTGCCAGCAGGGGGCCAGAGAGCTCCTATAATTCACCCCTCCACTTT
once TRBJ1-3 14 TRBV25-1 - CASSLSTPPNTIYF TGTGCCAGCAGTCTTAGTACCCCACCGAACACCATATATTTT
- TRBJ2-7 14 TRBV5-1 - CASSFGRYDDEQYF TGCGCCAGCAGCTTTGGAAGGTACGACGACGAGCAGTACTTC
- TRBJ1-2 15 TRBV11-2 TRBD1 CASSLGGQGFGGYTF TGTGCCAGCAGCTTAGGGGGACAGGGGTTCGGTGGCTACACCTTC
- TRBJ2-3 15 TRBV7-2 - CASRPHWGAGDTQYF TGTGCCAGCAGACCCCATTGGGGGGCCGGTGATACGCAGTATTTT
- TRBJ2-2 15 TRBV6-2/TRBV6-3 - CASSYGGPRTGELFF TGTGCCAGCAGTTACGGTGGACCCCGCACCGGGGAGCTGTTTTTT
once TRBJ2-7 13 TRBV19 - CASSKAISYEQYF TGTGCCAGTAGTAAAGCGATCTCCTACGAGCAGTACTTC
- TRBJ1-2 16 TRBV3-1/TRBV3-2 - CASSQDTGRTNYGYTF TGTGCCAGCAGCCAAGACACAGGGAGAACTAACTATGGCTACACCTTC
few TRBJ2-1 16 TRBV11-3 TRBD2 CASSLGLGGSYNEQFF TGTGCCAGCAGCTTGGGCCTGGGGGGGAGCTACAATGAGCAGTTCTTC
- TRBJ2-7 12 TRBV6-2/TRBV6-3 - CASSYYWDEQYF TGTGCCAGCAGTTACTATTGGGACGAGCAGTACTTC
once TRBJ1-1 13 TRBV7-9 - CASSAQLNTEAFF TGTGCCAGCAGCGCACAGCTGAACACTGAAGCTTTCTTT
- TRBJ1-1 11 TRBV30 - CAWSVLQEAFF TGTGCCTGGAGTGTATTGCAGGAAGCTTTCTTT
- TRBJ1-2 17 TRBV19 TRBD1 CASSMSPLTGGRYGYTF TGTGCCAGTAGTATGTCTCCCTTGACAGGGGGGAGATATGGCTACACCTTC
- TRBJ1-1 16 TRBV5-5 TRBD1 CASSLGVGQGSTEAFF TGTGCCAGCAGCTTGGGAGTCGGACAGGGGTCCACTGAAGCTTTCTTT
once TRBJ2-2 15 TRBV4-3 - CASSQDRENTGELFF TGCGCCAGCAGCCAAGACAGGGAAAACACCGGGGAGCTGTTTTTT